This T cell receptor beta chain originates from a study of blood T cell repertoires in COVID-19. Turning to the study itself: Both acute and convalescent COVID-19 samples were obtained from the United States, Italy and Spain. PBMCs, B-cell-depleted T cells, or T cells were the source of the cDNA or gDNA that made up the material.

In the study's own analysis: Reference gene primer amplification yielded estimated nucleated cell counts. Data came from immunoSEQ multiplex PCR; TCRdb stores just in-frame clones and leaves some out. Clonal size and the V and J genes are those of that table, whereas D and trimming came from the DNA. The sample consists of over 95,000 clones, 79% of them appearing once. The germline gives CDR1 LNHDA, CDR2 SQIVND (reference sequence). V shed 3 bases, J shed 0 bases, and the junction held 6 bases outside the gene matches. The CDR3 runs to 17 residues. The chain combines TRBV19 with TRBJ1-5; 9 positions match TRBD1. The specimen was peripheral blood. This TCR derives from a woman older than 75 with active or convalescent COVID-19. This CDR3 reads CASSILRTGDSNQPQHF. CDR3 nucleotides: TGTGCCAGTAGTATTTTAAGGACAGGGGATAGCAATCAGCCCCAGCATTTT.